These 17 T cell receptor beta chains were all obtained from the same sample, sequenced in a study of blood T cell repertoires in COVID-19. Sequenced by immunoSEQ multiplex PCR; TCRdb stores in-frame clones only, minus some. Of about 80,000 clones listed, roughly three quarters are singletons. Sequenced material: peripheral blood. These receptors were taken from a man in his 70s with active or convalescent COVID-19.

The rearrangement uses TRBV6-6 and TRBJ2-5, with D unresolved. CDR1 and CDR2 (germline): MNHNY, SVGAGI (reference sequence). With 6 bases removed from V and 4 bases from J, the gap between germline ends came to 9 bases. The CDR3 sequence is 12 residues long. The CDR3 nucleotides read TGTGCCAGCAGCCCCAGTTCAGAGACCCAGTACTTC. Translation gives CASSPSSETQYF.

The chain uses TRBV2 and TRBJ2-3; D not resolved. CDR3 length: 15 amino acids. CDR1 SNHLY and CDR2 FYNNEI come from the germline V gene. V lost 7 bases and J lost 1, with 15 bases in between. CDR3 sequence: CASTTNWVGTDTQYF. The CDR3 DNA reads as TGTGCCAGCACAACTAATTGGGTGGGCACAGATACGCAGTATTTT.

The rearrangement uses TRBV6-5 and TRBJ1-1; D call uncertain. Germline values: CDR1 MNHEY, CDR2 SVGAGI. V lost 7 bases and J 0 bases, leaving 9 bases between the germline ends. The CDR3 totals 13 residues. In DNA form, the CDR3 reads TGTGCCAGCAAGGAGCGCATGAACACTGAAGCTTTCTTT. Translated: CASKERMNTEAFF.

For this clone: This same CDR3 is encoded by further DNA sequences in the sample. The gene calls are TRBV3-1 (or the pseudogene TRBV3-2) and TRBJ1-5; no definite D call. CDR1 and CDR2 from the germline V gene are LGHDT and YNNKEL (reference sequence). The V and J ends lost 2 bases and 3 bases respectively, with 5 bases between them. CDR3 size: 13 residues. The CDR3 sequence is CASSQQANQPQHF. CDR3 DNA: TGTGCCAGCAGCCAACAAGCCAATCAGCCCCAGCATTTT.

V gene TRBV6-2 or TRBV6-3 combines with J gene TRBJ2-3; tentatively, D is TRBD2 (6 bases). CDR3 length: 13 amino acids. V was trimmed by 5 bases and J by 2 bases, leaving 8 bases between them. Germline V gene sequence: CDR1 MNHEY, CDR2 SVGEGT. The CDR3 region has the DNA TGTGCCAGCAGTCGCGGGGTCACAGATACGCAGTATTTT. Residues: CASSRGVTDTQYF.

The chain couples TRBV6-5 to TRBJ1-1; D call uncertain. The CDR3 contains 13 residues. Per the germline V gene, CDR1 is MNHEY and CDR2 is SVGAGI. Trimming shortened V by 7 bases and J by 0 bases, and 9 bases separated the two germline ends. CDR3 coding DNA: TGTGCCAGCAATCGGGGATTGAACACTGAAGCTTTCTTT. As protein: CASNRGLNTEAFF.

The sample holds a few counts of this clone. CDR3: CASTKGVRSPLHF. CDR3 nucleotides: TGTGCCAGCACAAAAGGGGTCCGTTCACCCCTCCACTTT. J is TRBJ1-6 and V is TRBV11-2; tentatively, D is TRBD1 (5 bases). Germline CDR1 and CDR2: SGHAT and FQNNGV. The CDR3 spans 13 residues. V shed 7 bases and J shed 9 bases, with 13 bases lying between them. The full variable domain, with the rest looked up from reference TRBV11-2 and TRBJ1-6, is EAGVAQSPRYKIIEKRQSVAFWCNPISGHATLYWYQQILGQGPKLLIQFQNNGVVDDSQLPKDRFSAERLKGVDSTLKIQPAKLEDSAVYLCASTKGVRSPLHFGNGTRLTVT.

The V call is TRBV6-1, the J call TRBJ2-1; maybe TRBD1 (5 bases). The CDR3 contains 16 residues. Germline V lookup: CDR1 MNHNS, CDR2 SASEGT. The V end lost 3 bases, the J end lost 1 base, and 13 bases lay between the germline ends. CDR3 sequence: CASSDLGRVSYNEQFF. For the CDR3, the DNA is TGTGCCAGCAGTGATTTAGGCAGGGTTTCCTACAATGAGCAGTTCTTC.

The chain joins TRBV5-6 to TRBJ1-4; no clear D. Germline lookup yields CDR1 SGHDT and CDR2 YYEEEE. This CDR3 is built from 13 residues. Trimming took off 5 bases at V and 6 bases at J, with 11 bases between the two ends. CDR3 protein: CASSQRVDEKLFF. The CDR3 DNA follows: TGTGCCAGCAGTCAGAGGGTCGATGAAAAACTGTTTTTT. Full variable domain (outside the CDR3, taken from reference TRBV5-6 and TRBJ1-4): DAGVTQSPTHLIKTRGQQVTLRCSPKSGHDTVSWYQQALGQGPQFIFQYYEEEERQRGNFPDRFSGHQFPNYSSELNVNALLLGDSALYLCASSQRVDEKLFFGSGTQLSVL.

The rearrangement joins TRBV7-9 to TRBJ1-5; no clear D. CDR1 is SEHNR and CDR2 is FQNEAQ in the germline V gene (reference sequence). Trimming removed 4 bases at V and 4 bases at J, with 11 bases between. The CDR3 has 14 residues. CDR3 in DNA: TGTGCCAGCAGCTCTCAGACTTCTAATCAGCCCCAGCATTTT. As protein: CASSSQTSNQPQHF.

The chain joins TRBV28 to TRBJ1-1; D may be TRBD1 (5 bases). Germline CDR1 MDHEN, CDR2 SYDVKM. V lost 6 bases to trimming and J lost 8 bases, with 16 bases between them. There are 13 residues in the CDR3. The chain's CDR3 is CASRPGREEEAFF. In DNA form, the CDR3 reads TGTGCCAGCAGACCGGGCAGGGAAGAGGAAGCTTTCTTT.

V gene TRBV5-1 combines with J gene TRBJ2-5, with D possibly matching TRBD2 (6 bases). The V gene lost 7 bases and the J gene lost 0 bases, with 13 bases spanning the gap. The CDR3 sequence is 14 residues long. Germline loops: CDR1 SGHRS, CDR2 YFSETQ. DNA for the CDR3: TGCGCCAGCGCCCGCGGGGCGTACCAAGAGACCCAGTACTTC. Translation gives CASARGAYQETQYF. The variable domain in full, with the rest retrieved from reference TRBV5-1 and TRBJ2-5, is KAGVTQTPRYLIKTRGQQVTLSCSPISGHRSVSWYQQTPGQGLQFLFEYFSETQRNKGNFPGRFSGRQFSNSRSEMNVSTLELGDSALYLCASARGAYQETQYFGPGTRLLVL.

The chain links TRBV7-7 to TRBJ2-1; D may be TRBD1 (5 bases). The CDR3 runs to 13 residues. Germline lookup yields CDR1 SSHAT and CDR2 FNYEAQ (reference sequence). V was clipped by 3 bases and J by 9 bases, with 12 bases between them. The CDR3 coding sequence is TGTGCCAGCAGCTTTGACAGTGCGAGTGAGCAGTTCTTC. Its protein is CASSFDSASEQFF.

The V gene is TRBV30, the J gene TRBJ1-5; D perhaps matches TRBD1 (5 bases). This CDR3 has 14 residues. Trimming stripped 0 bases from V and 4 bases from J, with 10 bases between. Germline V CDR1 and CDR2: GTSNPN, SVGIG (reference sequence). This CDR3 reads CAWSVARVNQPQHF. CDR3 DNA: TGTGCCTGGAGTGTGGCCAGGGTTAATCAGCCCCAGCATTTT.

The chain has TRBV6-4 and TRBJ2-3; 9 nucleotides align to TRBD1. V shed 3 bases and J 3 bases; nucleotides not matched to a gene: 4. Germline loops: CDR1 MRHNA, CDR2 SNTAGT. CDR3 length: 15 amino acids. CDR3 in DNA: TGTGCCAGCAGTGAACAGGGGGCGGCGACAGATACGCAGTATTTT. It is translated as CASSEQGAATDTQYF.

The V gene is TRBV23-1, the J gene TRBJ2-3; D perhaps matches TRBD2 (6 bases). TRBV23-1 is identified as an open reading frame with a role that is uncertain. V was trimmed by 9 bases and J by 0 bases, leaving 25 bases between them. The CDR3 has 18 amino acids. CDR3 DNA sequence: TGCGCCAGGCGGGATTTCTTCCACTCGGAAGTGAGCACAGATACGCAGTATTTT. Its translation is CARRDFFHSEVSTDTQYF.

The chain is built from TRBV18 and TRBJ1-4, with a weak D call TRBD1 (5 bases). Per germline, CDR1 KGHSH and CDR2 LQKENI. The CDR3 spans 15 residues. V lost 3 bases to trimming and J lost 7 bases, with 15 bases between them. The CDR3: CASSPGAPGGEKLFF. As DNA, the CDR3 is TGTGCCAGCTCACCTGGGGCCCCCGGTGGTGAAAAACTGTTTTTT. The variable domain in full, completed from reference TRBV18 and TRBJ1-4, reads NAGVMQNPRHLVRRRGQEARLRCSPMKGHSHVYWYRQLPEEGLKFMVYLQKENIIDESGMPKERFSAEFPKEGPSILRIQQVVRGDSAAYFCASSPGAPGGEKLFFGSGTQLSVL.